The 18 T cell receptor beta chains in this list originate from one sample, sequenced in a study of Graves' ophthalmopathy and Graves' hyperthyroidism. RNA transcripts provided the template for amplifying TCR beta CDR3 regions. The first-round RT-PCR employed HTBI primers together with the Qiagen OneStep RT-PCR kit. A multiplex PCR was then performed as the second round. TCRdb re-called the multiplex PCR reads with MiXCR, one entry per CDR3 protein. The table includes about 380,000 distinct CDR3 sequences, 15% to 17% detected once. Input material: peripheral blood. Source of these receptors: a woman between 18 and 29 years old with stable Graves' hyperthyroidism.

This clonotype has a count of ten or more. The chain couples TRBV14 to TRBJ2-7, with TRBD1 identical over 9 bases. The V gene end was trimmed by 0 bases and the J gene end by 5 bases; junction bases not matched to a gene: 8. The CDR3 runs 16 residues. CDR1 is SGHDN and CDR2 is FVKESK in the germline V gene. The CDR3: CASSQDLTGGLDEQYF. In nucleotides, the CDR3 is TGTGCCAGCAGCCAAGATCTCACAGGGGGCTTGGACGAGCAGTACTTC.

This sequence joins TRBV2 and TRBJ2-5, with 10 bases identical to TRBD2. The CDR3 is made up of 14 amino acids. Germline V gene data show CDR1 as SNHLY and CDR2 as FYNNEI. With 6 bases clipped from V and 6 bases from J, the junction kept 7 bases outside the gene matches. The DNA for the CDR3 is TGTGCCAGCAGGTCCGCTAGCGGGAGACAGACCCAGTACTTC. This gives the protein CASRSASGRQTQYF. Looking up the rest from reference TRBV2 and TRBJ2-5 gives the full variable domain: EPEVTQTPSHQVTQMGQEVILRCVPISNHLYFYWYRQILGQKVEFLVSFYNNEISEKSEIFDDQFSVERPDGSNFTLKIRSTKLEDSAMYFCASRSASGRQTQYFGPGTRLLVL.

At least ten counts were recorded for this clonotype. The chain's CDR3 is CASSYGTSIGGYTF. Here the CDR3 DNA reads TGTGCCAGCAGTTACGGGACATCTATCGGTGGCTACACCTTC. This chain joins TRBV6-5 and TRBJ1-2; D may be TRBD1 (6 bases). Per the germline V gene, CDR1 is MNHEY and CDR2 is SVGAGI. V was cut by 2 bases and J by 7 bases, with 14 bases left in between. The CDR3 is 14 amino acids.

This clonotype was recorded at least ten times. The rearrangement joins TRBV19 to TRBJ1-2; D is ambiguous. The CDR3 is 14 amino acids. Trimming took 4 bases from V and 6 from J, leaving 15 bases between them. The germline CDR1 and CDR2 sequences are LNHDA and SQIVND (reference sequence). The CDR3 region is CASSRVPLADGYTF. CDR3 DNA: TGTGCCAGTAGTAGGGTACCTCTAGCGGATGGCTACACCTTC.

This chain links TRBV6-2 or TRBV6-3 with TRBJ1-5; D is undetermined. V was clipped by 3 bases and J by 2 bases, with 11 bases between them. This CDR3 has 15 amino acids. Germline V CDR1 and CDR2: MNHEY, SVGEGT. The DNA for the CDR3 is TGTGCCAGCAGTTATTTAAGAGCCGGCAATCAGCCCCAGCATTTT. Translating it yields CASSYLRAGNQPQHF.

This clonotype was observed many times. The chain has TRBV20-1 and TRBJ2-7, with 8 bases fitting TRBD2. CDR1 is DFQATT and CDR2 is SNEGSKA in the germline V gene (reference sequence). The CDR3 is 12 amino acids. Trimming at V came to 6 bases and at J to 3 bases, leaving 4 bases not matched to a gene. CDR3 region: CSAATSGYEQYF. The CDR3 DNA reads as TGCAGTGCCGCCACTAGCGGCTACGAGCAGTACTTC.

This clonotype was detected a few times. The rearrangement joins TRBV12-3 or TRBV12-4 to TRBJ2-5, with TRBD2 matching over 8 bases. The CDR3 runs 14 residues. V lost 5 bases to trimming and J lost 2 bases; unmatched junction nucleotides: 4. In DNA form, the CDR3 reads TGTGCCAGCAGTCCATCTAGCGGGCAAGAGACCCAGTACTTC. Protein product: CASSPSSGQETQYF.

The chain joins TRBV13 to TRBJ2-7; D could derive from TRBD1 or TRBD2 (5 bases each). The germline V gene encodes CDR1 PRHDT and CDR2 FYEKMQ (reference sequence). The CDR3 is made up of 17 amino acids. Trimming cost V 5 bases and J 0 bases, with 20 bases left between them. The CDR3 nucleotides are TGTGCCAGCAGCCCCCAGACAGAACTCCGGGACTCCTACGAGCAGTACTTC. Protein product: CASSPQTELRDSYEQYF. Together with reference TRBV13 and TRBJ2-7, the CDR3 gives the full variable domain: AAGVIQSPRHLIKEKRETATLKCYPIPRHDTVYWYQQGPGQDPQFLISFYEKMQSDKGSIPDRFSAQQFSDYHSELNMSSLELGDSALYFCASSPQTELRDSYEQYFGPGTRLTVT.

This clonotype appeared many times. The chain recombines TRBV12-5 with TRBJ1-5; TRBD1 is a possible D gene (5 bases). Trimming left V 7 bases short and J 0 bases short, with 13 bases between. Germline CDR1 and CDR2: LGHNT and FRNRAP. This CDR3 has 15 residues. The DNA of the CDR3 is TGTGCTAGTGCCCCCCGACAGAATAGCAATCAGCCCCAGCATTTT. It specifies CASAPRQNSNQPQHF.

There are many counts of this clonotype. This chain links TRBV12-3 or TRBV12-4 with TRBJ2-7, with 7 bases identical to TRBD2. The V and J ends lost 0 bases and 5 bases, in that order; junction bases with no gene match: 10. The CDR3 runs 16 residues. The CDR3 region has the DNA TGTGCCAGCAGTTTAGCCAGGCTGGGGGGGAACCACGAGCAGTACTTC. Its translation: CASSLARLGGNHEQYF.

This clonotype was seen a few times. V gene TRBV2 combines with J gene TRBJ2-5, with a tentative D call TRBD2 (6 bases). Trimming removed 5 bases at V and 0 bases at J, with 10 bases between. The V gene's germline CDR1 is SNHLY and CDR2 FYNNEI. The CDR3 covers 14 residues. CDR3 bases: TGTGCCAGCAGTCGCGGGGTCTACCAAGAGACCCAGTACTTC. This translates into CASSRGVYQETQYF. The full variable domain, rest sourced from reference TRBV2 and TRBJ2-5, is EPEVTQTPSHQVTQMGQEVILRCVPISNHLYFYWYRQILGQKVEFLVSFYNNEISEKSEIFDDQFSVERPDGSNFTLKIRSTKLEDSAMYFCASSRGVYQETQYFGPGTRLLVL.

The table lists this clonotype with many counts. In DNA form, the CDR3 reads TGTGCCAGCAGTTTATCGGGGGGGACTGAAGCTTTCTTT. It codes for CASSLSGGTEAFF. The chain links TRBV7-2 to TRBJ1-1; tentatively, D is TRBD1 (5 bases). Looked up from germline, CDR1 is SGHTA and CDR2 is FQGNSA. This CDR3 contains 13 residues. V was cut by 6 bases and J by 5 bases, with 13 bases left in between.

This clonotype was counted many times. V usage is TRBV6-2 or TRBV6-3 and J usage is TRBJ1-5; D possibly corresponds to TRBD1 (5 bases). Trimming shortened V by 5 bases and J by 4 bases, and 21 bases separated the two germline ends. Germline V lookup: CDR1 MNHEY, CDR2 SVGEGT. The CDR3 runs 17 residues. The CDR3 DNA reads as TGTGCCAGCAGTCAGAAAAGGACCGGGACGGCTAATCAGCCCCAGCATTTT. Encoded protein: CASSQKRTGTANQPQHF.

Ten or more counts support this clonotype. V and J are TRBV20-1 and TRBJ2-7, with TRBD1 matching 7 bases. With V trimmed by 6 bases and J by 0 bases, 11 bases remained unmatched. From germline, CDR1 is DFQATT and CDR2 SNEGSKA (reference sequence). This CDR3 contains 15 residues. DNA for the CDR3: TGCAGTGCAAGGGGGAGTGACAGGGACTCCTACGAGCAGTACTTC. Protein: CSARGSDRDSYEQYF.

The gene calls are TRBV28 and TRBJ2-7; no clear D gene. The CDR3 has 13 residues. The germline V gene has CDR1 MDHEN and CDR2 SYDVKM. Between the trimmed V and J ends, which lost 1 base and 7 bases, there was a span of 11 bases. CDR3 region: CASSLSSFGEQYF. For the CDR3, the DNA is TGTGCCAGCAGTTTATCTTCCTTTGGGGAGCAGTACTTC.

The sample holds many counts of this clonotype. This chain connects TRBV12-3 or TRBV12-4 to TRBJ2-5; 8 bases match TRBD1. The CDR3 loop spans 17 amino acids. V lost 2 bases to trimming and J lost 0 bases; unmatched junction nucleotides: 8. The chain's CDR3 is CASSLWTGWGHQETQYF. The DNA for the CDR3 is TGTGCCAGCAGTTTATGGACAGGGTGGGGGCACCAAGAGACCCAGTACTTC.

There are many counts of this clonotype. V and J are TRBV3-1 and TRBJ2-5; a possible D gene is TRBD1 (6 bases). The CDR3 covers 15 residues. Trimming removed 3 bases at V and 1 base at J, with 12 bases between. CDR1 is LGHDT and CDR2 is YNNKEL in the germline V gene (reference sequence). The chain's CDR3 is CASSQGSGAQETQYF. CDR3 sequence (DNA): TGTGCCAGCAGCCAGGGGTCAGGGGCCCAAGAGACCCAGTACTTC.

This clonotype has a single count. Likely a read error: the CDR3 ends without its conserved phenylalanine or tryptophan. The chain is built from TRBV6-1 and TRBJ1-1, with D perhaps TRBD1 (5 bases). Trimming took 8 bases from V and 5 from J, leaving 21 bases between them. Germline CDR1 reads MNHNS; CDR2 reads SASEGT. The CDR3 is made up of 15 amino acids. The DNA for the CDR3 is TGTGCCAGCCCGGGGGACTATGGGAGGGCTACTGAAGCTTTCTAT. It translates to CASPGDYGRATEAFY.